This TCR beta chain derives from a study of T cells after posttransplantation cyclophosphamide. General study results and limits: Recipient CMV seropositivity and CMV reactivation strongly tracked TRB clonality. Donor-recipient repertoire similarity was low at 1-2 months, rising over year one.

The CDR3 runs to 12 residues. Trimming stripped 11 bases from V and 4 bases from J, with 14 bases between. The germline gives CDR1 MNHEY, CDR2 SVGAGI. Regarding this clone: Its antigen is not known.

Profiling relied on immunoSEQ multiplex PCR, and the TCRdb table lists in-frame clones only, not all of them. The data hold around 6,900 clones, with approximately 80% observed a single time. This chain uses TRBV6-5 with TRBJ1-2; D gene uncertain. The receptor was isolated from a woman aged 50 to 60 in good health and a related stem cell transplant donor. Sequencing was carried out using memory CD4+ T cells sorted from blood. This CDR3 is CALKGGFYGYTF. In DNA form, the CDR3 reads TGTGCCCTTAAGGGAGGGTTCTATGGCTACACCTTC.